The 11 T cell receptor beta chains below come from one sample, sequenced in a study of CD8+CD57+ T cells in acquired aplastic anemia. TCR beta VDJ combinations and CDR3 sequences were profiled from genomic DNA. TCRdb used MiXCR to reprocess the reads, holding one entry per CDR3 protein. Of 95,000 to 150,000 distinct CDR3 sequences detected, 30% to 45% appear once; the ten largest clones hold approximately 2.6%. Whoever was chosen for sequencing had shown CD8+CD57+ cell expansion by flow cytometry. What was sequenced was sorted CD4+, CD8+, or CD8+CD57+ T cells (not recorded which) from PBMCs. These receptors came from a human donor with aplastic anemia.

This clonotype was recorded many times. The chain links TRBV20-1 to TRBJ1-1, with 9 bases matching TRBD1. The CDR3 has 13 amino acids. Germline V gives CDR1 DFQATT, CDR2 SNEGSKA (reference sequence). V gave up 5 bases and J gave up 3 bases; unmatched junction bases: 4. The CDR3 nucleotides read TGCAGTGCTGGACAGGGGTCTCACACTGAAGCTTTCTTT. Translating gives CSAGQGSHTEAFF.

In its sample, this clonotype ranks as medium-sized. The chain links TRBV7-9 to TRBJ2-5; no clear D gene. CDR1 is SEHNR and CDR2 is FQNEAQ in the germline V gene (reference sequence). Trimming took off 8 bases at V and 2 bases at J, with 6 bases between the two ends. This CDR3 region has 11 residues. In nucleotides, the CDR3 is TGTGCCAGCGGGTGGCAAGAGACCCAGTACTTC. This codes for CASGWQETQYF.

This rearrangement joins TRBV19 to TRBJ1-2; D not certain. In germline, CDR1 is LNHDA, CDR2 SQIVND (reference sequence). V was clipped by 3 bases and J by 2 bases, with 10 bases between them. CDR3 length equals 14 residues. The CDR3 coding sequence is TGTGCCAGTAGTATCGGTCCGGGGAACTATGGCTACACCTTC. This translates into CASSIGPGNYGYTF.

This clonotype was counted many times. The chain is built from TRBV6-1 and TRBJ1-6; no clear D. CDR3 length: 14 residues. Germline values: CDR1 MNHNS, CDR2 SASEGT. V shed 1 base and J shed 9 bases, with 10 bases lying between them. The CDR3 DNA reads as TGTGCCAGCAGTGAAGGGGGAGTGGGTTCACCCCTCCACTTT. Protein sequence: CASSEGGVGSPLHF.

This clonotype was picked up one time. The rearrangement uses TRBV6-4 and TRBJ1-1, with D possibly TRBD1 on 6 matching bases. Between the trimmed V and J ends, which lost 6 bases and 6 bases, there was a span of 14 bases. Germline CDR1 MRHNA, CDR2 SNTAGT. The CDR3 loop spans 13 amino acids. The CDR3 loop reads CASSVQQGSEAFF. The CDR3 nucleotides read TGTGCCAGCAGCGTGCAACAGGGTTCTGAAGCTTTCTTT.

The sample holds many counts of this clonotype. This chain joins TRBV7-2 and TRBJ1-4; no firm D call. V dropped 1 base and J dropped 8 bases, with 8 bases sitting between them. CDR3 length: 13 residues. The germline CDR1 and CDR2 sequences are SGHTA and FQGNSA. CDR3: CASSLGTLEKLFF. CDR3 bases: TGTGCCAGCAGCTTAGGCACACTGGAAAAACTGTTTTTT.

This clonotype was observed many times. The chain carries TRBV9 and TRBJ2-1, with D maybe TRBD1 (6 bases). With 3 bases removed from V and 4 bases from J, the gap between germline ends came to 17 bases. This CDR3 comprises 16 residues. Germline V gene lookup returns CDR1 SGDLS and CDR2 YYNGEE. DNA of the CDR3: TGTGCCAGCAGCGGGGGCGAGGGACACCTGTACAATGAGCAGTTCTTC. Translated: CASSGGEGHLYNEQFF.

This clonotype was counted many times. The V gene is TRBV20-1, the J gene TRBJ2-6, with D perhaps matching TRBD2 (6 bases). The germline V gene has CDR1 DFQATT and CDR2 SNEGSKA (reference sequence). This CDR3 is built from 15 residues. Trimming removed 3 bases at V and 0 bases at J, with 9 bases between. The CDR3 nucleotides are TGCAGTGCTAGTAACGGGGGCTCTGGGGCCAACGTCCTGACTTTC. This gives the protein CSASNGGSGANVLTF.

This clonotype was observed a handful of times. The V call is TRBV6-1, the J call TRBJ1-5, with 8 bases that match TRBD1. V dropped 2 bases and J dropped 6; count of bases not matched to a gene: 6. Germline V lookup: CDR1 MNHNS, CDR2 SASEGT. This CDR3 has 15 residues. CDR3 residues: CASSELGQGSQPQHF. The CDR3 nucleotides are TGTGCCAGCAGTGAACTTGGACAGGGCAGTCAGCCCCAGCATTTT.

This chain joins TRBV15 and TRBJ2-3; a weak D match, TRBD2 (6 bases). The CDR3 covers 13 residues. V lost 3 bases to trimming and J lost 3 bases, with 7 bases between them. The germline V gene encodes CDR1 LNHNV and CDR2 YYDKDF (reference sequence). CDR3 protein: CATSRGGTDTQYF. In nucleotides, the CDR3 is TGTGCCACCAGCAGGGGGGGTACAGATACGCAGTATTTT.

In the case of this clonotype: The junction does not match germline at one end; this may be a read error. V and J are TRBV20-1 and TRBJ2-5; D is perhaps TRBD1 (6 bases). CDR3 length: 14 amino acids. Germline loops: CDR1 DFQATT, CDR2 SNEGSKA (reference sequence). The CDR3 DNA reads as TGCAGTGCCCTACTGCCCCCGTTTGACAGGAGCCTGAACTTC. It is translated as CSALLPPFDRSLNF.